This record covers a single T cell receptor (beta chain). Its antigen is unknown. Primers for the PCR totalled 60 Vbeta and 13 Jbeta. Generated by immunoSEQ multiplex PCR, the TCRdb table keeps only in-frame clones and is missing some. This sample's table has tens of thousands of clones. CDR3 length: 11 residues. Germline V gives CDR1 MDHEN, CDR2 SYDVKM. Trimming took off 7 bases at V and 6 bases at J, with 10 bases between the two ends. The record originates from a study of cytomegalovirus exposure and HLA in healthy donors. On the study more broadly: About 85 million unique TCRs from HLA-typed donors were held in an early release of data. Regarding the study as a whole: Earlier analysis found most TCR beta V segments productive about 90% or about 30% of the time. Rare TCR sequences predominated, though certain public TCRs were found in many donors.

This TCR derives from a man in his late teens or twenties in good health and CMV-seropositive. The chain uses TRBV28 and TRBJ2-7; D not resolved. Sequences were obtained from PBMCs. The CDR3: CASTTGGEQYF. Here the CDR3 DNA reads TGTGCCAGCACGACGGGTGGCGAGCAGTACTTC.